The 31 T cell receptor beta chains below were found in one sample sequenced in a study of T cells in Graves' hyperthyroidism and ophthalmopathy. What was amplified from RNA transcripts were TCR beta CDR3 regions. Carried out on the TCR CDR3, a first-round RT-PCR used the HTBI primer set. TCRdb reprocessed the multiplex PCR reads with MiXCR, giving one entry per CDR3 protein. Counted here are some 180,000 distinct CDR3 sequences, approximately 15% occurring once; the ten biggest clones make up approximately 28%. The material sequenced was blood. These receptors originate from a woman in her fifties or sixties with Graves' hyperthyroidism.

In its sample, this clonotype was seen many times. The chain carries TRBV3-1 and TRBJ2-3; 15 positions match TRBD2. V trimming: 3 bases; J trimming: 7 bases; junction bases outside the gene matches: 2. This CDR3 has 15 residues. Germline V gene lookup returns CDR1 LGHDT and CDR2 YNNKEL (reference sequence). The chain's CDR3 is CASSQGLAGGNTQYF. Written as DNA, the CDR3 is TGTGCCAGCAGCCAGGGACTAGCGGGGGGTAATACGCAGTATTTT.

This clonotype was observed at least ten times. As DNA, the CDR3 is TGTGCCAGCAGCTCCACGGAAATGGGACAGGTCGGCGGCTACACCTTC. Protein: CASSSTEMGQVGGYTF. The V and J genes are TRBV7-6 and TRBJ1-2; 8 nucleotides agree with TRBD1. V lost 4 bases to trimming and J lost 8 bases; unmatched junction nucleotides: 15. Germline CDR1 reads SGHVS; CDR2 reads FNYEAQ. The CDR3 consists of 16 residues.

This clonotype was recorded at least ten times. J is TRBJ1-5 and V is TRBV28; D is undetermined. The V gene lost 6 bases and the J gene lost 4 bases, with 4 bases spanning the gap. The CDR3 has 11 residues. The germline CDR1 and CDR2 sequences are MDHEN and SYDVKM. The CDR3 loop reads CASSVNQPQHF. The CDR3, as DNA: TGTGCCAGCAGCGTTAATCAGCCCCAGCATTTT.

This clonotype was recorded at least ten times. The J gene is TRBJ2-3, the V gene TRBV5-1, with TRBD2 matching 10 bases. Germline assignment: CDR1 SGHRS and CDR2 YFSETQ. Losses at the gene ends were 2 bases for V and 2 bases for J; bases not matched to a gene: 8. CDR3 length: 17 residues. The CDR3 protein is CASSFGDSGGTTDTQYF. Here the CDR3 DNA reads TGCGCCAGCAGCTTTGGAGATAGCGGGGGGACCACAGATACGCAGTATTTT.

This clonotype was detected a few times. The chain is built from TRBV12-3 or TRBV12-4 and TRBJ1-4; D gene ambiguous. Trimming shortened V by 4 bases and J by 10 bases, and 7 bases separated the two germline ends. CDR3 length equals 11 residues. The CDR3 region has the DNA TGTGCCAGCAGTTCAGGCAGAAAACTGTTTTTT. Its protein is CASSSGRKLFF.

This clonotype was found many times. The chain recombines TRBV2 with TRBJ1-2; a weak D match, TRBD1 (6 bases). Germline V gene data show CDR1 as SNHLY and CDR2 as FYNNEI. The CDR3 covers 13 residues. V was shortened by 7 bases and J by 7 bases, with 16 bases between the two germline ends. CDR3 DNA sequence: TGTGCCAGCAAAGGGGTAGGGGGAAGTGGCTACACCTTC. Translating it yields CASKGVGGSGYTF.

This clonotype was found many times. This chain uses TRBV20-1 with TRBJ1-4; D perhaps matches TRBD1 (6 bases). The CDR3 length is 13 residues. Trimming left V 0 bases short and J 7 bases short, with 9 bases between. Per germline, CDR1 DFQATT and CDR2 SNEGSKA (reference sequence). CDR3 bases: TGCAGTGCTAGAGAACAGGGAGGTGAAAAACTGTTTTTT. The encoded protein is CSAREQGGEKLFF.

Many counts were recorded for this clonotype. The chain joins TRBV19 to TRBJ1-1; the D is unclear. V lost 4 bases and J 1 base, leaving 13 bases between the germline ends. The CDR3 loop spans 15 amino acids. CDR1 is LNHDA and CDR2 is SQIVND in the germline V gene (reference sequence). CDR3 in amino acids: CASSREGSPNTEAFF. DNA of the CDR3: TGTGCCAGTAGTAGAGAGGGCAGCCCGAACACTGAAGCTTTCTTT.

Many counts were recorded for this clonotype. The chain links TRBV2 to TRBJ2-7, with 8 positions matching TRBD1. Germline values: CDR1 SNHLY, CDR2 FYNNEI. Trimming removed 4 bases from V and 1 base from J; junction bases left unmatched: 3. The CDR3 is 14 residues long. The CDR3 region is CASSGNRGSYEQYF. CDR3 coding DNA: TGTGCCAGCAGTGGAAACAGGGGGTCCTACGAGCAGTACTTC.

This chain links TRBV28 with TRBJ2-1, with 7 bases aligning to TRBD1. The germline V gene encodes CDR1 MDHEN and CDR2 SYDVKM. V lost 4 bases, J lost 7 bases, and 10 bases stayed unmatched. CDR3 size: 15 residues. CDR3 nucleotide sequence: TGTGCCAGCAGTTCCGGGACAGACAACTGGAATGAGCAGTTCTTC. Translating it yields CASSSGTDNWNEQFF.

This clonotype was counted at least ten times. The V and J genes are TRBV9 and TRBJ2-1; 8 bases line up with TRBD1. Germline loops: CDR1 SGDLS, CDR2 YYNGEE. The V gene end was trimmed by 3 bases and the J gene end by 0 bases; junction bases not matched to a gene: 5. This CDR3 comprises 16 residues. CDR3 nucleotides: TGTGCCAGCAGCGCTGGACAGGGATACTCCTACAATGAGCAGTTCTTC. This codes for CASSAGQGYSYNEQFF. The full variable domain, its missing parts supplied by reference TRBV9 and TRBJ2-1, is DSGVTQTPKHLITATGQRVTLRCSPRSGDLSVYWYQQSLDQGLQFLIQYYNGEERAKGNILERFSAQQFPDLHSELNLSSLELGDSALYFCASSAGQGYSYNEQFFGPGTRLTVL.

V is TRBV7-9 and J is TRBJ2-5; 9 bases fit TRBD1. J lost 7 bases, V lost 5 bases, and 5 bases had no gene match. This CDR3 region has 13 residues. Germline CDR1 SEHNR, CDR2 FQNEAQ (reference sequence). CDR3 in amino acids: CASSRDREGTQYF. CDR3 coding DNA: TGTGCCAGCAGCCGGGACAGGGAAGGGACCCAGTACTTC. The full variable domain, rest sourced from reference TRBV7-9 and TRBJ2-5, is DTGVSQNPRHKITKRGQNVTFRCDPISEHNRLYWYRQTLGQGPEFLTYFQNEAQLEKSRLLSDRFSAERPKGSFSTLEIQRTEQGDSAMYLCASSRDREGTQYFGPGTRLLVL.

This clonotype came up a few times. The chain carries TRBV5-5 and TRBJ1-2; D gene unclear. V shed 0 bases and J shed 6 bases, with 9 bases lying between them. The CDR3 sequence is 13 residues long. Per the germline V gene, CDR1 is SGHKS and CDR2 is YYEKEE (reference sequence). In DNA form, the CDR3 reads TGTGCCAGCAGCTTGGGGACGTCTGATGGCTACACCTTC. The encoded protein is CASSLGTSDGYTF.

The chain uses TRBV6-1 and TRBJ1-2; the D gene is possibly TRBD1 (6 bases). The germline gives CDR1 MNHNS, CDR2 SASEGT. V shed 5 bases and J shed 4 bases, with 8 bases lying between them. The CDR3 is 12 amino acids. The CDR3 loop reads CASSQGIYGYTF. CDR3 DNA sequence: TGTGCCAGCAGTCAGGGGATCTATGGCTACACCTTC.

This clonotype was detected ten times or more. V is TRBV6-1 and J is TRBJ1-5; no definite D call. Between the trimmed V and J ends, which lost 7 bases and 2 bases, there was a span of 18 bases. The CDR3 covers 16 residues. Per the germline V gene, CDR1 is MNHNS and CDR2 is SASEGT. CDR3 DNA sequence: TGTGCCAGCAAATACGAAGGGCCGGCCGGCAATCAGCCCCAGCATTTT. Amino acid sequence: CASKYEGPAGNQPQHF.

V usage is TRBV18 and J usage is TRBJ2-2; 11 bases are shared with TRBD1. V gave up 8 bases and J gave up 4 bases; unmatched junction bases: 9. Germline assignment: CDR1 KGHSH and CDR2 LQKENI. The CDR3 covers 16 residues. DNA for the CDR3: TGTGCCAGCCGGCCTCCGGGGACAGGGGGCACCGGGGAGCTGTTTTTT. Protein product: CASRPPGTGGTGELFF.

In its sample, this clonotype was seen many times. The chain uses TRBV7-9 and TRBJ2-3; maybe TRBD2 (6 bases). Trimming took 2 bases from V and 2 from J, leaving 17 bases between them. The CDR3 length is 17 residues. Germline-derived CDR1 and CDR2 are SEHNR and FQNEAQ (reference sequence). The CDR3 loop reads CASSLSPGGSITDTQYF. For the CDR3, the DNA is TGTGCCAGCAGCTTATCGCCCGGGGGATCAATCACAGATACGCAGTATTTT.

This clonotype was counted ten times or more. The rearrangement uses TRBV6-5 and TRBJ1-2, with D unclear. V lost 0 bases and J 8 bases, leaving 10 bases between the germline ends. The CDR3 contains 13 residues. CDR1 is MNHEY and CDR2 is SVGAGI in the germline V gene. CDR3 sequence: CASSYSAGRGYTF. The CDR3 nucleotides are TGTGCCAGCAGTTACTCGGCAGGCCGAGGCTACACCTTC.

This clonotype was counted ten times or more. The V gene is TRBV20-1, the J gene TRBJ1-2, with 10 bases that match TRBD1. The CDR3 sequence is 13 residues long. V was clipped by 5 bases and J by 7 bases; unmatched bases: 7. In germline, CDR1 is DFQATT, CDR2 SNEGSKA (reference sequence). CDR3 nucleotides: TGCAGTGCTCGTCGGACAGGGGGAGTTGGCTACACCTTC. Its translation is CSARRTGGVGYTF.

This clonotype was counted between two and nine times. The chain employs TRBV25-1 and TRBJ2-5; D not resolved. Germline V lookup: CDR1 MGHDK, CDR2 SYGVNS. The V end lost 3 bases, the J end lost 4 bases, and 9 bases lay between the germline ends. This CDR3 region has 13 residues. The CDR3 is CASSEPMGETQYF. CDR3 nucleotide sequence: TGTGCCAGCAGTGAGCCGATGGGAGAGACCCAGTACTTC.

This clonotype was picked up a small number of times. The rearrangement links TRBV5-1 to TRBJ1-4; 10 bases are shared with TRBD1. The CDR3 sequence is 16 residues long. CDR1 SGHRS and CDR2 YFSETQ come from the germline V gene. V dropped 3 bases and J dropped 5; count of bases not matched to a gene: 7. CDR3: CASSYSTGGGNEKLFF. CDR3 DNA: TGCGCCAGCAGCTACTCGACAGGGGGCGGCAATGAAAAACTGTTTTTT.

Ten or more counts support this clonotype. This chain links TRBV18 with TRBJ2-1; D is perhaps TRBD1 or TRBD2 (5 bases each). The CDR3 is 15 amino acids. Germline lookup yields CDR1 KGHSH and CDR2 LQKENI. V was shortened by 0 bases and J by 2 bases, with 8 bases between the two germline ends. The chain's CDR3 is CASSPPGEPYNEQFF. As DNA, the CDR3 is TGTGCCAGCTCACCACCGGGGGAACCCTACAATGAGCAGTTCTTC. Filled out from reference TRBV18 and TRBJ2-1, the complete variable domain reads NAGVMQNPRHLVRRRGQEARLRCSPMKGHSHVYWYRQLPEEGLKFMVYLQKENIIDESGMPKERFSAEFPKEGPSILRIQQVVRGDSAAYFCASSPPGEPYNEQFFGPGTRLTVL.

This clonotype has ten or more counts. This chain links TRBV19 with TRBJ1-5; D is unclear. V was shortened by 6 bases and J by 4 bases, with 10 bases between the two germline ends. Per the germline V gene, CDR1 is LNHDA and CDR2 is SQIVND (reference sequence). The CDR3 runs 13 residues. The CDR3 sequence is CASSQQINQPQHF. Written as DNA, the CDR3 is TGTGCCAGTAGCCAGCAGATTAATCAGCCCCAGCATTTT.

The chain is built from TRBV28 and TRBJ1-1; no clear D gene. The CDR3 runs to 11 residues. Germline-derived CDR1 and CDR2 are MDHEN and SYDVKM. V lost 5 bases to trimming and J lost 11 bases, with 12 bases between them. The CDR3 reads CASSRGGRAFF. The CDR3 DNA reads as TGTGCCAGCAGTAGAGGAGGGCGCGCTTTCTTT.

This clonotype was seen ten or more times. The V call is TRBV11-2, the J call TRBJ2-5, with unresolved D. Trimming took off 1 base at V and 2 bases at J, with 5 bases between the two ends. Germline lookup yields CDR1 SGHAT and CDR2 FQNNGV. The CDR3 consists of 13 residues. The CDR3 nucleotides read TGTGCCAGCAGCTTAGGACATCAAGAGACCCAGTACTTC. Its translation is CASSLGHQETQYF.

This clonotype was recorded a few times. The CDR3: CASTLRDATGELFF. The CDR3 nucleotides are TGTGCCAGCACCCTACGCGATGCCACCGGGGAGCTGTTTTTT. The chain recombines TRBV5-4 with TRBJ2-2; no clear D. From germline, CDR1 is SGHNT and CDR2 YYREEE (reference sequence). CDR3 length: 14 residues. The V end was cut by 6 bases, the J end by 4 bases, with 13 bases between. Drawing the rest from reference TRBV5-4 and TRBJ2-2, the complete variable domain is ETGVTQSPTHLIKTRGQQVTLRCSSQSGHNTVSWYQQALGQGPQFIFQYYREEENGRGNFPPRFSGLQFPNYSSELNVNALELDDSALYLCASTLRDATGELFFGEGSRLTVL.

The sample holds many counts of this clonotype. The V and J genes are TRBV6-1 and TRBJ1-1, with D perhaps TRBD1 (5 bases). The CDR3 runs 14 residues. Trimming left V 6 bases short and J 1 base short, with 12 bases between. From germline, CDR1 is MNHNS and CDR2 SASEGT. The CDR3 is CASRKTVSNTEAFF. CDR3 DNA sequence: TGTGCCAGCAGGAAGACAGTCTCGAACACTGAAGCTTTCTTT.

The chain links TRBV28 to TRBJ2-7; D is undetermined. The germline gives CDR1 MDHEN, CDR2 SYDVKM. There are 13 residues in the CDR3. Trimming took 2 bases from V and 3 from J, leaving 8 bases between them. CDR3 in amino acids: CASSLRGHYEQYF. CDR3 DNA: TGTGCCAGCAGTTTACGCGGCCACTACGAGCAGTACTTC.

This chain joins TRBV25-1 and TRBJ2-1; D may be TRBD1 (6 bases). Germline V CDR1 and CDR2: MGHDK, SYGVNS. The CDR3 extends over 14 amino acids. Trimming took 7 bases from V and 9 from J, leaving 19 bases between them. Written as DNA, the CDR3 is TGTGCCAGCATGGGTCAAAGGGGGTTTGGTGAGCAGTTCTTC. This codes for CASMGQRGFGEQFF.

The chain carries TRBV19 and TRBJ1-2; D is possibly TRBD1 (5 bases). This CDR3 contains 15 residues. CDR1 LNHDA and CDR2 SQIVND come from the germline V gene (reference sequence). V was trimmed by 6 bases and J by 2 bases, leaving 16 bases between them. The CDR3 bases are TGTGCCAGTAGCAGCATGGGGCCCCTAAACTATGGCTACACCTTC. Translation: CASSSMGPLNYGYTF. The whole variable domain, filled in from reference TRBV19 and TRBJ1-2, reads DGGITQSPKYLFRKEGQNVTLSCEQNLNHDAMYWYRQDPGQGLRLIYYSQIVNDFQKGDIAEGYSVSREKKESFPLTVTSAQKNPTAFYLCASSSMGPLNYGYTFGSGTRLTVV.

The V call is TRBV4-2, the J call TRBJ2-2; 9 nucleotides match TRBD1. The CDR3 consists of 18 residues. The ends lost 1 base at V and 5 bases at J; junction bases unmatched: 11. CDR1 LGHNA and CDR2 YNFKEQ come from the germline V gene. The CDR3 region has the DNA TGTGCCAGCAGCCAAGTAGGGTTGGGACAGGGCCCTACCGGGGAGCTGTTTTTT. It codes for CASSQVGLGQGPTGELFF.